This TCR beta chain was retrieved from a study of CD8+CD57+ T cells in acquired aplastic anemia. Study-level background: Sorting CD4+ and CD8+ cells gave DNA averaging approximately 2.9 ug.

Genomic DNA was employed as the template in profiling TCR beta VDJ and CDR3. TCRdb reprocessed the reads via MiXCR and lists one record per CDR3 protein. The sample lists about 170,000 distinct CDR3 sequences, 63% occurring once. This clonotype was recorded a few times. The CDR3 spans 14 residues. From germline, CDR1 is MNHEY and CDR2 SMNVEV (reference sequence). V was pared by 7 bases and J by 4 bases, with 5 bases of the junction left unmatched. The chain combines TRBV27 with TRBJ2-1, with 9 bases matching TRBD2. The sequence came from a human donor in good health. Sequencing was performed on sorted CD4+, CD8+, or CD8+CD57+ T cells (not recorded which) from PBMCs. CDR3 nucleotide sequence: TGTGCCAGCAAACTAGCGGGCGTTTACAATGAGCAGTTCTTC. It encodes CASKLAGVYNEQFF.